The rows below give T cell receptor beta chains drawn from one sample of a study of OX40 agonist ivuxolimab in advanced cancers. Measured with immunoSEQ multiplex PCR; TCRdb has only the in-frame clones, and not every one. The table shows roughly 20,000 clones, with 74% occurring only once. The source was CD4+ or CD8+ T cells sorted from blood, collected in a trial of the OX40 agonist ivuxolimab. The origin of the receptors is an adult with an advanced solid tumor such as melanoma, head and neck, liver or kidney cancer. Each CDR3 is given with its conserved first and last residue. A D gene is named only where the DNA matches it firmly. The size of a clone is reported for some rows only, either as once, few or many, or as a class for expanded clones.

j_gene | abundance | v_gene | d_gene | CDR3nt | CDR3aa
TRBJ1-2 | . | TRBV6-5 | . | TGTGCCAGCAGTTATTCCGGCCAGGTTTACTATGGCTACACCTTC | CASSYSGQVYYGYTF
TRBJ2-1 | . | TRBV10-2 | . | TGCGCCAGCAGTGAGGTGGGTCCCCTTAATGAGCAGTTCTTC | CASSEVGPLNEQFF
TRBJ1-2 | . | TRBV28 | . | TGTGCCAGCAGTTCCCAGGGGACCCTAGTCTATGGCTACACCTTC | CASSSQGTLVYGYTF
TRBJ1-1 | . | TRBV6-5 | . | TGTGCCAGCAGTGACACGGGGTTGGGGACTGAAGCTTTCTTT | CASSDTGLGTEAFF
TRBJ1-2 | . | TRBV2 | TRBD1 | TGTGCCAGCAGTGAACCCTCCGAAGGAGACAGGGGGTATGGCTACACCTTC | CASSEPSEGDRGYGYTF
TRBJ2-3 | once | TRBV11-3 | TRBD2 | TGTGCCAGCAGCTTAGGGGGACTAGACACAGATACGCAGTATTTT | CASSLGGLDTDTQYF
TRBJ2-1 | . | TRBV4-1 | . | TGCGCCAGCCAAGGGGAATCCTACAATGAGCAGTTCTTC | CASQGESYNEQFF
TRBJ1-1 | . | TRBV19 | . | TGTGCCAGTAGTTGGGCAGAGAATGGTGAAGCTTTCTTT | CASSWAENGEAFF
TRBJ1-1 | . | TRBV5-1 | . | TGCGCCAGCAGCTTTGGTCCGATGGGGCCCGGGGCTGAAGCTTTCTTT | CASSFGPMGPGAEAFF
TRBJ1-4 | . | TRBV30 | TRBD1 | TGTGCCTGGCTGACGGGACAGGTGGGCCCAGGGAATGAAAAACTGTTTTTT | CAWLTGQVGPGNEKLFF
TRBJ1-1 | . | TRBV6-5 | . | TGTGCCAGCAGTTTCCAGGAGGAAACTGAAGCTTTCTTT | CASSFQEETEAFF
TRBJ2-5 | . | TRBV5-4 | TRBD1 | TGTGCCAGCAGTAGACAGGGTGGGGTGACCCAGTACTTC | CASSRQGGVTQYF
TRBJ2-2 | . | TRBV5-1 | . | TGCGCCAGCATGAAGGCAAACACCGGGGAGCTGTTTTTT | CASMKANTGELFF
TRBJ2-5 | few | TRBV11-2 | TRBD1 | TGTGCCAGCAGCCCCATTCCACAGGGGGGAGAAGAGACCCAGTACTTC | CASSPIPQGGEETQYF
TRBJ2-1 | . | TRBV6-5 | TRBD2 | TGTGCCAGCAGTTACTCGGAGCGGGGGGGCGATGAGCAGTTCTTC | CASSYSERGGDEQFF
TRBJ2-7 | . | TRBV28 | . | TGTGCCAGCCGATGGTTCCAGGGGTCCTACGAGCAGTACTTC | CASRWFQGSYEQYF
TRBJ2-7 | . | TRBV4-1 | . | TGCGCCAGCAGCCCTAATCGCTACGGAACCTACGAGCAGTACTTC | CASSPNRYGTYEQYF
TRBJ1-5 | . | TRBV4-3 | . | TGCGCCAGCAGCCAAGCCCCCAGCCGGCATCAGCCCCAGCATTTT | CASSQAPSRHQPQHF
TRBJ2-7 | . | TRBV19 | TRBD1 | TGTGCCAGTAAACCCCGGGGGAGCAGGGGGCCCGGCTACGAGCAGTACTTC | CASKPRGSRGPGYEQYF
TRBJ2-3 | . | TRBV29-1 | TRBD1 | TGCAGCGTTGAAGCTCTAGGTCCGGGACAGGTCACAGATACGCAGTATTTT | CSVEALGPGQVTDTQYF
TRBJ2-3 | . | TRBV2 | TRBD1 | TGTGCCAGCAGTGATCTGGGACAGGGGAAGGCAGATACGCAGTATTTT | CASSDLGQGKADTQYF
TRBJ2-1 | . | TRBV12-5 | TRBD2 | TGTGCTAGTGGTTTTGTCACCCCTCTACGTGGGCTAGCGGGGGGGTCCGACAATGAGCAGTTCTTC | CASGFVTPLRGLAGGSDNEQFF
TRBJ2-3 | few | TRBV28 | . | TGTGCCAGCAGCTACAGGACAGAAGGGGGCACAGATACGCAGTATTTT | CASSYRTEGGTDTQYF
TRBJ2-1 | . | TRBV4-1 | . | TGCGCCAGCAGCCAAGATGGTCAGGGAATCCCCTACAATGAGCAGTTCTTC | CASSQDGQGIPYNEQFF
TRBJ2-7 | . | TRBV27 | TRBD1 | TGTGCCAGCAGTGGCACAGGGGAGTCCTACGAGCAGTACTTC | CASSGTGESYEQYF
TRBJ2-2 | . | TRBV6-4 | . | TGTGCCAGCAGTGACGGGGCTAGCCCCACCGGGGAGCTGTTTTTT | CASSDGASPTGELFF